This record looks at one T cell receptor beta chain sequence and its context. Its antigen specificity is not known. One junction end disagrees with the germline gene, perhaps due to a read error. The data were taken from a study of shared clonotypes between healthy human individuals (TCRdb year 2020). Broadly, across the study: A few men and a couple of women, aged 18 to 49 years, made up the cohort. For each donor, three plates each were used for CD4 naive and CD4 memory, two plates were used for CD8 naive, and one plate was used for CD8 memory. Blood TCR repertoires of about five healthy adults were deeply sequenced to estimate repertoire size and the extent of clonotype sharing between individuals. Libraries were prepared and TCR repertoires were sequenced by different laboratories using diverse techniques, in order to increase sequencing depth and limit assay-specific biases. Per donor, leukapheresis produced somewhere between about 0.94 and 9 billion PBMCs.

Study-wide findings and limitations: The genetic and exposure-history diversity represented was limited by the small number of donors. Rarefaction of sorted-subset datasets indicated incomplete sequencing despite the large sequencing depth. Clonotypes shared by all four sorted-subset donors showed higher generation probabilities than non-shared clonotypes. Sharing across four donors was observed for about 5% of naive CD4, 3.5% of naive CD8, 2% to 2.5% of memory CD4, and around 0.4% of memory CD8 clonotypes. Based on pairwise subsampling, the degree of clonotype sharing among donors was expected to be affected by sequencing depth. Larger estimated clonotype richness was generally found for naive subsets than for memory subsets. Sampling was restricted to blood, and TCR repertoires in tissues likely differ from the TCR repertoires found in blood.

CD8 naive samples were obtained by positive selection for CCR7 among CD45RO-negative cells, yielding a CD45RA+CCR7+ population from which TemRA cells were excluded. The donors were healthy, HIV-negative adults who had no recently reported acute infections or vaccinations. Every donor was a Caucasian adult residing in Nashville, Tennessee, USA. Blood was obtained by leukapheresis, after which PBMCs were separated by Ficoll-Histopaque density gradient centrifugation and cryopreserved in liquid nitrogen vapor phase. Analytical flow cytometry was used to check the purity and quantity of every magnetically sorted T cell population. Genomic DNA was isolated from every sorted fraction and measured by UV absorbance on a Nanodrop 2000c. Using the deep immunoSEQ assay, multiplex PCR amplified TCR CDR3 regions from genomic DNA. For each cell subset, the extracted genomic DNA was distributed evenly across all wells of several immunoSEQ 96-well plates, and each plate served as one replicate. For sorted subsets, each replicate PCR was loaded with roughly 200 ng genomic DNA, equivalent to approximately 33,000 T cell genomes. Purified libraries were measured with a Qubit 3.0 fluorometer, size-checked on a Bioanalyzer 2100, and measured again with the KAPA Library Quantification kit. Each immunoSEQ 96-well plate was sequenced on its own single-read 150-cycle Illumina NextSeq 550 flow cell. Concerning the study's data processing: Because the immunoSEQ output held only junctional sequences and lacked quality scores, the filtering could not match the filtering applied to full-length reads. Sequences were annotated with PyIR, a Python wrapper for IgBLAST v1.9, using IMGT germline references to assign V/J genes and CDR3. Reads were removed for weak V/J assignments (E-value above 1e-6), missing CDR3, stop codons, out-of-frame junctions, or ambiguous translated residues. V3J clonotypes were defined by identical inferred V gene, J gene, and CDR3 amino acid sequence. The percentage overlap between two repertoires was calculated by dividing the number of shared unique clonotypes by the size of the smaller repertoire. Repertoire richness was assessed with RTK rarefaction, the Chao1 estimator, and Recon v2.1 estimates of unobserved clonotypes. OLGA was used to compute generation probabilities for all TCRbeta clonotypes that the gDNA method yielded from four donors. This immuneACCESS table, as held by TCRdb, lists in-frame sequences with V and J called but not all clones. Of the missing ones, under half trace to an unresolved V gene in checked studies; the others have no known cause. That table supplies the V and J calls and clone size; D and trimming were determined from the DNA. The sample data list about 580,000 clones, and 98% of these were observed just once. The ten top clones hold more than 0.3% of the sample.

Its CDR3 holds 12 amino acids, cysteine through phenylalanine. Solely the CDR3 DNA is kept, with 36 bases framed from the first base. Based on the germline V gene, the CDR1 and CDR2 sequences are SQVTM and ANQGSEA. This clonotype was sampled from a man aged 25 to 40 in good health. The rearranged segments are TRBV29-1 and TRBJ2-2, with the D gene uncertain. The material sequenced was naive CD8+ T cells sorted from blood. In the paper's terms, the cell subset or site label means: CD45RA+CCR7+. CDR3 sequence: CSVSPKTGELFF. Here is the DNA: TGCAGCGTCAGTCCGAAGACCGGGGAGCTGTTTTTT.